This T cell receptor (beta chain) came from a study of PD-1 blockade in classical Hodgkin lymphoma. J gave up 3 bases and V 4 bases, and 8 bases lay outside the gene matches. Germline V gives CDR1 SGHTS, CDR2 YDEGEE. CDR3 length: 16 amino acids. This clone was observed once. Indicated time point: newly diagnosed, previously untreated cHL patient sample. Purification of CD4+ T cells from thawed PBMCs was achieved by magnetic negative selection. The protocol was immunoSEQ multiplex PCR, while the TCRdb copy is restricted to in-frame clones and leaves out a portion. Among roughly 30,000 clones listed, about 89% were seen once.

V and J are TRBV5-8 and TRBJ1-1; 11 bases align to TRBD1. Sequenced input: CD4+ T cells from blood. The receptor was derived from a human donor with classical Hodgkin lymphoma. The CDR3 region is CASSPGWDRGDTEAFF. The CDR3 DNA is TGTGCCAGCAGCCCGGGGTGGGACAGGGGGGACACTGAAGCTTTCTTT.